Included here is one T cell receptor beta chain sequence, with context. The sample originates from a study of T-cell reconstitution after alpha-beta-depleted transplantation in children. Trimming removed 5 bases at V and 7 bases at J, with 11 bases between. This CDR3 has 12 residues. Researchers prepared the TCRbeta library using unique molecular identifiers, the study reports. In TCRdb, the PCR reads were re-called with MiXCR into one record per CDR3 protein. The data hold roughly 590,000 distinct CDR3 sequences, with around 17% observed a single time. This TCR came from a human donor who donated a stem cell graft to a child with acute myeloid leukemia. The rearrangement joins TRBV12-3 or TRBV12-4 to TRBJ1-1, with D possibly TRBD1 on 5 matching bases. The sequencing here drew on PBMCs from the stem cell graft donor, taken from the stem cell graft. The CDR3 is CASSPPGGEAFF. The CDR3 DNA is TGTGCCAGCAGTCCCCCGGGGGGTGAAGCTTTCTTT.